This T cell receptor beta chain was sequenced in a study of blood T cell repertoires in COVID-19. As for the study in general: T cells, B-cell-depleted T cells, or PBMCs supplied cDNA or gDNA.

Germline trimming cut 1 base from V and 0 bases from J; bases unmatched to any gene: 3. Germline assignment: CDR1 MNHEY and CDR2 SVGAGI. This CDR3 contains 16 residues. Authors' processing steps: For nucleated cells, counts were estimated from reference gene primer amplification. The repertoire was sequenced with immunoSEQ multiplex PCR; TCRdb's copy has only in-frame clones and lacks some. V, J and clone size derive from that table, while D and trimming were established from the DNA sequence. Altogether 200,000 to 250,000 clones are present, about nine tenths being singletons, with the ten largest covering about 4%.

J is TRBJ1-1 and V is TRBV6-5; 9 nucleotides line up with TRBD1. The sequence was obtained from a woman aged 35 to 49 with acute COVID-19. Sequencing used PBMCs or T cells enriched from blood (not recorded which). The CDR3 sequence is CASSYFGTGLNTEAFF. CDR3 nucleotide sequence: TGTGCCAGCAGTTACTTCGGGACAGGGTTGAACACTGAAGCTTTCTTT.